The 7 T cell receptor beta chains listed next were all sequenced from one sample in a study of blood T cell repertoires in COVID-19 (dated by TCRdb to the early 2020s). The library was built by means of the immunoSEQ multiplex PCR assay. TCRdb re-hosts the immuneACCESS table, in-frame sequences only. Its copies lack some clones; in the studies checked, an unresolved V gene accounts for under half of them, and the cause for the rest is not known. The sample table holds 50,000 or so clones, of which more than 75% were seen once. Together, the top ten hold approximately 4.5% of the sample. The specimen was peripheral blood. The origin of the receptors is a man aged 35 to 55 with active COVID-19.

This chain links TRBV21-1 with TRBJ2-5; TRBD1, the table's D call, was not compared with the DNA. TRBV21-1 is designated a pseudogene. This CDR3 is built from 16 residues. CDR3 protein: CASSGLGTADQETQYF. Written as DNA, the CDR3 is TGTGCCAGCAGCGGCCTGGGGACAGCCGACCAAGAGACCCAGTACTTC.

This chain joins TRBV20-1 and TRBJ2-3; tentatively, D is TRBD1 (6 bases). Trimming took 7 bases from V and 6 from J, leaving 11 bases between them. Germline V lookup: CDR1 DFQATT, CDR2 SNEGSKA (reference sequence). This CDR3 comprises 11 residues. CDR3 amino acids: CSGQVDDTQYF. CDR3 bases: TGCAGTGGACAGGTTGACGATACGCAGTATTTT.

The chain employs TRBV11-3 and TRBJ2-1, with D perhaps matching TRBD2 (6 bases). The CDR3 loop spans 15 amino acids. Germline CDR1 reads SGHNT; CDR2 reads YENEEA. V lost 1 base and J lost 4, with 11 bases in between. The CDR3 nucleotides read TGTGCCAGCAGCTTAGGGGCGGGGTCGTACAATGAGCAGTTCTTC. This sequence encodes CASSLGAGSYNEQFF.

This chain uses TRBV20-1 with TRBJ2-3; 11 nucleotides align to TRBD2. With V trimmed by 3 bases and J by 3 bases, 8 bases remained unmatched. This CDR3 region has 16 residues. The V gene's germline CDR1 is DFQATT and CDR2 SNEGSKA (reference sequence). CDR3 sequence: CSASKVLAGETDTQYF. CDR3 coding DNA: TGCAGTGCTAGTAAAGTACTAGCGGGAGAAACAGATACGCAGTATTTT.

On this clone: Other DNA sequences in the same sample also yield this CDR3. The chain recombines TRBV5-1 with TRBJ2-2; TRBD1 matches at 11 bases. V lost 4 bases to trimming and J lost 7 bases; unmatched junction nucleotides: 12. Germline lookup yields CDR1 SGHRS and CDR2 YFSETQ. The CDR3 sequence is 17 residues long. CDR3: CASSNNVRDRGDGELFF. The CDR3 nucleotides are TGCGCCAGCAGCAATAACGTTCGGGACAGGGGGGACGGGGAGCTGTTTTTT. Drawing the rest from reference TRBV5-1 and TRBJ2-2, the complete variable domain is KAGVTQTPRYLIKTRGQQVTLSCSPISGHRSVSWYQQTPGQGLQFLFEYFSETQRNKGNFPGRFSGRQFSNSRSEMNVSTLELGDSALYLCASSNNVRDRGDGELFFGEGSRLTVL.

The CDR3 sequence: CSASLKGFYNQPQHF. The CDR3 DNA sequence: TGCAGTGCTAGTTTGAAGGGGTTTTACAATCAGCCCCAGCATTTT. This chain joins TRBV20-1 and TRBJ1-5, with D tentatively TRBD1 (5 bases). Germline CDR1 DFQATT, CDR2 SNEGSKA (reference sequence). This CDR3 spans 15 amino acids. V lost 3 bases to trimming and J lost 3 bases, with 15 bases between them.

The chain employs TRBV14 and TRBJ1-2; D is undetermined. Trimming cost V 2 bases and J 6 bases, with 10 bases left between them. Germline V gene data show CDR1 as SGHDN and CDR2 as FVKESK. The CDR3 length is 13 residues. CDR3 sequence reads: CASSQFKADGYTF. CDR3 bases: TGTGCCAGCAGCCAATTTAAGGCGGATGGCTACACCTTC. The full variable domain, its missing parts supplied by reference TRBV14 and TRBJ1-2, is EAGVTQFPSHSVIEKGQTVTLRCDPISGHDNLYWYRRVMGKEIKFLLHFVKESKQDESGMPNNRFLAERTGGTYSTLKVQPAELEDSGVYFCASSQFKADGYTFGSGTRLTVV.